The present T cell receptor beta chain was sequenced within a study of T cells in Graves' hyperthyroidism and ophthalmopathy. Pregnant or lactating patients were excluded, as were those with uncontrolled infection or other autoimmune disease. After removal of 5 bases from V and 6 bases from J, the junction contained 2 bases not matched to a gene. Germline V gene sequence: CDR1 KGHDR, CDR2 SFDVKD. The CDR3 is 12 amino acids. Worth noting for this clonotype: The antigen is not known.

Study observations and caveats: The model forecast ophthalmopathy, anticipating it by a median about six months before onset. Blood shared most expanded thyroid clonotypes above 0.001. Stable hyperthyroidism and ophthalmopathy were separated using 13 V-J signatures.

Researchers amplified the TCR beta CDR3 regions from RNA transcripts. TCR CDR3 underwent first-round RT-PCR with the HTBI primer set. TCRdb re-analysed the multiplex PCR reads in MiXCR, keeping a single row per CDR3 protein. The sample lists approximately 510,000 distinct CDR3 sequences, 46% seen once, with 44% in the top ten. The clonotype originates from an adult woman with Graves' disease, either hyperthyroidism or ophthalmopathy (not recorded which). The sample consisted of peripheral blood or thyroid tissue (not recorded which). The V gene is TRBV24-1, the J gene TRBJ1-2; the match to TRBD1 covers 7 bases. The CDR3 DNA reads TGTGCCACCAGTGGCAGGGGGAATGGCTACACCTTC. Translating gives CATSGRGNGYTF.